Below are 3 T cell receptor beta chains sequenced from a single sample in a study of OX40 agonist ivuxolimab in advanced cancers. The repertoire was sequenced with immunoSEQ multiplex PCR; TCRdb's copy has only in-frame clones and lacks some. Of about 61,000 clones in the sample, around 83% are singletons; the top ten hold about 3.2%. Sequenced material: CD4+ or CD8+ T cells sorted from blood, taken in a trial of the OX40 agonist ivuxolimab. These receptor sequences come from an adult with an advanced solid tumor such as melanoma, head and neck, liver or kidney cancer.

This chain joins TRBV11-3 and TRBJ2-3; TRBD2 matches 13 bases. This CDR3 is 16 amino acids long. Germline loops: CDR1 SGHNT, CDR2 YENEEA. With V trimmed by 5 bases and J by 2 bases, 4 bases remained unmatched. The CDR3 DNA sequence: TGTGCCAGCAGCCAAGGGACTAGCGGGAACACAGATACGCAGTATTTT. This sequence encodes CASSQGTSGNTDTQYF. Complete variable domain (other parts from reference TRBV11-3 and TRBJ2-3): EAGVVQSPRYKIIEKKQPVAFWCNPISGHNTLYWYLQNLGQGPELLIRYENEEAVDDSQLPKDRFSAERLKGVDSTLKIQPAELGDSAVYLCASSQGTSGNTDTQYFGPGTRLTVL.

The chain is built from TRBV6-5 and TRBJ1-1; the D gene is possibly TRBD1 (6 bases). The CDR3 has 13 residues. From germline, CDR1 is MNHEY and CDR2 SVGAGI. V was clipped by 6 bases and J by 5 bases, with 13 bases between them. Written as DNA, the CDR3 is TGTGCCAGCAGCCGAGCAGGGGAGACTGAAGCTTTCTTT. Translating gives CASSRAGETEAFF.

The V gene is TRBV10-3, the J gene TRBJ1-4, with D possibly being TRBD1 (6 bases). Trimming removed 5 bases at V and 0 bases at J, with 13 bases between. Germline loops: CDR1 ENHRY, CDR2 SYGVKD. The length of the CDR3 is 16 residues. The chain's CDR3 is CAISTGGGATNEKLFF. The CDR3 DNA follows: TGTGCCATCAGTACCGGAGGGGGGGCAACTAATGAAAAACTGTTTTTT.